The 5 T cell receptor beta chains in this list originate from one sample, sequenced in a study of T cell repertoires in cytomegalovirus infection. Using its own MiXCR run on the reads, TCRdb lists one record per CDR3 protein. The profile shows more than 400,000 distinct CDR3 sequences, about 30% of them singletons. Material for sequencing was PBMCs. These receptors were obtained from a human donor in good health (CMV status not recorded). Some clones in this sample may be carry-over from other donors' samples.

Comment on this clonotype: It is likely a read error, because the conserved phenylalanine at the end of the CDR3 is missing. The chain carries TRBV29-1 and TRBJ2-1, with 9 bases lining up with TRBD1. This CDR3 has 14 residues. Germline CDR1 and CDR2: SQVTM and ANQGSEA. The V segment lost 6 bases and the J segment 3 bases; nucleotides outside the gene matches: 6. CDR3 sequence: CSVLGDRDYNEQFS. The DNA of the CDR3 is TGCAGCGTCCTGGGGGACAGGGACTACAATGAGCAGTTCTCC.

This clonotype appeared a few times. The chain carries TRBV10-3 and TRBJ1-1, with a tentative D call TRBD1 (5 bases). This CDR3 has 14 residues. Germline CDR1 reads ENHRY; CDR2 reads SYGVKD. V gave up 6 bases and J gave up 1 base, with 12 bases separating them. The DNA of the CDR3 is TGTGCCATCAGCTGGGACTGGGAGAACACTGAAGCTTTCTTT. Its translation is CAISWDWENTEAFF.

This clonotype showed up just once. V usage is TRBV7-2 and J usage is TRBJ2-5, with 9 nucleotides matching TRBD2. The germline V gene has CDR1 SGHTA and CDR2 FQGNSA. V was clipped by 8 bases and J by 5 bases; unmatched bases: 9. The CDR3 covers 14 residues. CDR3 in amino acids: CASRYGLASETQYF. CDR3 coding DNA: TGTGCCAGCCGCTACGGACTAGCGAGTGAGACCCAGTACTTC.

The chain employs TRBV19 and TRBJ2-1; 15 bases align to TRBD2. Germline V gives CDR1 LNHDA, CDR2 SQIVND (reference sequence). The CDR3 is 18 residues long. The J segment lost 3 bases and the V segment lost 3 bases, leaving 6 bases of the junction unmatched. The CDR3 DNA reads TGTGCCAGTAGTATGGGACTAGCGGGAGGTACTATCTACAATGAGCAGTTCTTC. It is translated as CASSMGLAGGTIYNEQFF.

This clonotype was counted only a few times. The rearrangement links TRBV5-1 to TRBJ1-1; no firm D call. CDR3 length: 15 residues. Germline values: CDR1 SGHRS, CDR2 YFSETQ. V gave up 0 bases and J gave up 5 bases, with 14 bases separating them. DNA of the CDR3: TGCGCCAGCAGCTTGGAAGAGGGTGGGGAGACTGAAGCTTTCTTT. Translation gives CASSLEEGGETEAFF. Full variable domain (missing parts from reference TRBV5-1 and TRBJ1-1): KAGVTQTPRYLIKTRGQQVTLSCSPISGHRSVSWYQQTPGQGLQFLFEYFSETQRNKGNFPGRFSGRQFSNSRSEMNVSTLELGDSALYLCASSLEEGGETEAFFGQGTRLTVV.